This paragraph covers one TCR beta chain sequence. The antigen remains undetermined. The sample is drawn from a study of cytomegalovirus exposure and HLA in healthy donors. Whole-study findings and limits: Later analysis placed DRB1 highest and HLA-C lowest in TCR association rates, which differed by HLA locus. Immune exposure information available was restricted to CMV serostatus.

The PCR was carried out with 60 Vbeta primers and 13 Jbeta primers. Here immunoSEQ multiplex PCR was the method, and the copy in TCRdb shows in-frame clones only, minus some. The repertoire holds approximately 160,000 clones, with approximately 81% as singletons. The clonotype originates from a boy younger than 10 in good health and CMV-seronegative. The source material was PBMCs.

The CDR3 DNA is TGTGCCAGCTCACCACCGGGACTCCCCACAGATACGCAGTATTTT. Protein product: CASSPPGLPTDTQYF. V usage is TRBV18 and J usage is TRBJ2-3, with D perhaps matching TRBD2 (6 bases). CDR3 length equals 15 residues. V dropped 0 bases and J dropped 2 bases, with 9 bases sitting between them. Germline V gene data show CDR1 as KGHSH and CDR2 as LQKENI.